The 19 T cell receptor beta chains reported below all come from one sample, sequenced in a study of post-analysis software for immune sequencing data. These receptors have no known antigen. Prepared libraries of TCR beta cDNA carried unique molecular identifiers. TCRdb re-called the PCR reads with MiXCR, one entry per CDR3 protein. The data show hundreds of thousands of distinct CDR3 sequences, 30% seen once. General study results and limits: Controls showed lower frequencies than patients for five TRBV segments, and TRBV5-6, TRBV5-1 and TRBV20-1 were among these.

Sequencing used blood. The receptor source for this set is a girl aged 5-17 years with multiple sclerosis.

The chain couples TRBV7-2 to TRBJ1-5, with D perhaps TRBD1 (5 bases). Germline V CDR1 and CDR2: SGHTA, FQGNSA. The CDR3 sequence is 15 residues long. V lost 5 bases and J lost 5, with 16 bases in between. Here the CDR3 reads CASSPSRRGDQPQHF. For the CDR3, the DNA is TGTGCCAGCAGCCCAAGTCGTAGGGGTGATCAGCCCCAGCATTTT.

The chain joins TRBV29-1 to TRBJ2-7; perhaps D is TRBD1 or TRBD2 (5 bases each). Germline V gene lookup returns CDR1 SQVTM and CDR2 ANQGSEA. V was cut by 3 bases and J by 3 bases, with 6 bases left in between. This CDR3 has 11 amino acids. DNA of the CDR3: TGCAGCGTTGAGGGACGCTACGAGCAGTACTTC. As protein: CSVEGRYEQYF.

V and J are TRBV4-2 and TRBJ1-6; D is uncertain. The CDR3 length is 14 residues. V was pared by 0 bases and J by 9 bases, with 9 bases between. Germline CDR1 reads LGHNA; CDR2 reads YNFKEQ. DNA of the CDR3: TGTGCCAGCAGCCAAGATTCTAGGGTTTCACCCCTCCACTTT. This gives the protein CASSQDSRVSPLHF.

A few counts support this clonotype. J is TRBJ2-7 and V is TRBV10-3, with D unclear. V lost 0 bases and J 2 bases, leaving 14 bases between the germline ends. The CDR3 is 16 residues long. The germline CDR1 and CDR2 sequences are ENHRY and SYGVKD. In DNA, the CDR3 is TGTGCCATCAGTGAGTCCCAATTGGCGAGTACCTACGAGCAGTACTTC. Translated: CAISESQLASTYEQYF.

This clonotype was seen a few times. This chain uses TRBV29-1 with TRBJ2-1; 8 bases are a match to TRBD2. V gave up 0 bases and J gave up 9 bases; unmatched junction bases: 7. The CDR3 runs 14 residues. The germline V gene encodes CDR1 SQVTM and CDR2 ANQGSEA. The CDR3 here is CSVEDPGLVVEQFF. In DNA form, the CDR3 reads TGCAGCGTTGAAGACCCGGGACTAGTGGTTGAGCAGTTCTTC.

J is TRBJ2-1 and V is TRBV28; 10 nucleotides match TRBD2. Germline trimming cut 8 bases from V and 1 base from J; bases unmatched to any gene: 8. The CDR3 length is 16 residues. Germline lookup yields CDR1 MDHEN and CDR2 SYDVKM. Here the CDR3 reads CASGQTSGFSYNEQFF. The CDR3 region has the DNA TGTGCCAGCGGACAGACTAGCGGGTTTTCCTACAATGAGCAGTTCTTC.

J is TRBJ1-2 and V is TRBV12-3 or TRBV12-4; D remains ambiguous. CDR3 length: 12 residues. Trimming removed 3 bases at V and 1 base at J, with 3 bases between. In DNA form, the CDR3 reads TGTGCCAGCAGTTTGTTTAACTATGGCTACACCTTC. This translates into CASSLFNYGYTF.

The chain recombines TRBV14 with TRBJ2-7; TRBD2 aligns across 11 bases. Germline CDR1 is SGHDN and CDR2 is FVKESK. V gave up 4 bases and J gave up 2 bases; unmatched junction bases: 1. The CDR3 runs 14 residues. CDR3 DNA: TGTGCCAGCAGCCGACTAGCGGGAACCTACGAGCAGTACTTC. Protein sequence: CASSRLAGTYEQYF.

This clonotype came up many times. V usage is TRBV7-2 and J usage is TRBJ1-2; 9 nucleotides match TRBD1. V shed 3 bases, J shed 2 bases, and the junction held 7 bases outside the gene matches. The germline gives CDR1 SGHTA, CDR2 FQGNSA. This CDR3 spans 16 amino acids. The CDR3 DNA reads TGTGCCAGCAGCTTGGACAGGGGAAAGGGGAACTATGGCTACACCTTC. Amino acids: CASSLDRGKGNYGYTF.

This clonotype was seen a few times. The V and J genes are TRBV5-1 and TRBJ2-7, with D possibly being TRBD1 (6 bases). There are 12 residues in the CDR3. V was trimmed by 7 bases and J by 3 bases, leaving 11 bases between them. The germline gives CDR1 SGHRS, CDR2 YFSETQ. CDR3 nucleotide sequence: TGCGCCAGCGGCAGGGGAAACTACGAGCAGTACTTC. It encodes CASGRGNYEQYF.

This clonotype was observed at least ten times. CDR3 sequence: CSADWTSGPSYEQYF. The CDR3 DNA reads as TGCAGTGCTGATTGGACTAGCGGACCCTCCTACGAGCAGTACTTC. This chain links TRBV20-1 with TRBJ2-7; 10 bases align to TRBD2. The junction had 7 bases not matched to a gene; V was cut back by 5 bases and J by 0 bases. CDR3 length: 15 amino acids. Germline V gene sequence: CDR1 DFQATT, CDR2 SNEGSKA (reference sequence).

The J gene is TRBJ2-6, the V gene TRBV5-1, with TRBD1 matching 7 bases. Per the germline V gene, CDR1 is SGHRS and CDR2 is YFSETQ. This CDR3 spans 18 amino acids. V lost 4 bases, J lost 0 bases, and 10 bases stayed unmatched. CDR3 region: CASSVTTDRRSGANVLTF. The CDR3 region has the DNA TGCGCCAGCAGCGTGACTACGGACAGGCGCTCTGGGGCCAACGTCCTGACTTTC.

CDR3 region: CASIQGNRGNSPLHF. The CDR3 nucleotides are TGTGCCAGCATCCAGGGGAACAGGGGGAATTCACCCCTCCACTTT. This rearrangement joins TRBV28 to TRBJ1-6, with 8 positions matching TRBD1. The V gene end was trimmed by 7 bases and the J gene end by 7 bases; junction bases not matched to a gene: 9. This CDR3 region has 15 residues. Looked up from germline, CDR1 is MDHEN and CDR2 is SYDVKM.

This clonotype was picked up a small number of times. The chain uses TRBV7-8 and TRBJ1-1; D is unresolved. The CDR3 is made up of 12 amino acids. V lost 2 bases to trimming and J lost 4 bases, with 5 bases between them. Germline V gives CDR1 SGHVS, CDR2 FQNEAQ. Here the CDR3 reads CASSLMGTEAFF. The DNA for the CDR3 is TGTGCCAGCAGCTTAATGGGCACTGAAGCTTTCTTT. Full variable domain (remainder filled in from reference TRBV7-8 and TRBJ1-1): GAGVSQSPRYKVAKRGQDVALRCDPISGHVSLFWYQQALGQGPEFLTYFQNEAQLDKSGLPSDRFFAERPEGSVSTLKIQRTQQEDSAVYLCASSLMGTEAFFGQGTRLTVV.

The rearrangement links TRBV4-1 to TRBJ2-3; TRBD2 aligns across 8 bases. This CDR3 region has 17 residues. Germline trimming cut 0 bases from V and 4 bases from J; bases unmatched to any gene: 9. Germline V gives CDR1 MGHRA, CDR2 YSYEKL. CDR3 coding DNA: TGCGCCAGCAGCCAAGATTTTGCAAGCGGGGGAGCAGATACGCAGTATTTT. Translated, it gives CASSQDFASGGADTQYF.

This clonotype was seen only a few times. The gene calls are TRBV2 and TRBJ2-6, with TRBD2 identical over 12 bases. The trim removed 7 bases at V and 0 bases at J, leaving 10 bases unmatched. The CDR3 loop spans 19 amino acids. Germline V CDR1 and CDR2: SNHLY, FYNNEI. CDR3 sequence: CASNPNGLAGPSGANVLTF. The CDR3 DNA reads TGTGCCAGCAACCCTAATGGACTAGCGGGACCCTCTGGGGCCAACGTCCTGACTTTC.

This clonotype was seen a handful of times. The V gene is TRBV12-3 or TRBV12-4, the J gene TRBJ2-1; 10 bases are shared with TRBD2. The CDR3 totals 17 residues. The V and J ends lost 1 base and 6 bases, in that order; junction bases with no gene match: 9. The CDR3 DNA is TGTGCCAGCAGTTTAGGGTCCCTAGCGGGAGAGCGCAATGAGCAGTTCTTC. Its protein is CASSLGSLAGERNEQFF.

The sample holds a few counts of this clonotype. The chain couples TRBV10-1 to TRBJ2-1; D is ambiguous. Trimming took off 6 bases at V and 2 bases at J, with 8 bases between the two ends. In germline, CDR1 is WNHNN, CDR2 SYGVQD (reference sequence). The CDR3 loop spans 13 amino acids. As DNA, the CDR3 is TGCGCCAGCAGCGCGACAACCTACAATGAGCAGTTCTTC. Protein product: CASSATTYNEQFF.

The rearrangement joins TRBV6-1 to TRBJ2-5, with no clear D. This CDR3 contains 15 residues. Trimming left V 1 base short and J 9 bases short, with 18 bases between. Germline V gives CDR1 MNHNS, CDR2 SASEGT. Here the CDR3 DNA reads TGTGCCAGCAGTGAAGGGAGTCTGGCATATTGGGCCCAGTACTTC. It specifies CASSEGSLAYWAQYF.